This T cell receptor (beta chain) was identified during a study of Graves' ophthalmopathy and Graves' hyperthyroidism. Findings and caveats of the study: The authors also found most expanded thyroid clonotypes above 0.001 frequency in blood.

An approximately 9.8 ml volume of fresh peripheral blood provided the PBMCs. The CDR3 is 12 residues long. Germline loops: CDR1 MDHEN, CDR2 SYDVKM. Trimming stripped 5 bases from V and 9 bases from J, with 11 bases between. This clonotype occurred many times. Its antigen is currently unknown. TCR beta CDR3 regions were amplified from RNA transcripts. Investigators did first-round RT-PCR with HTBI primers, then second-round multiplex PCR. MiXCR, run by TCRdb on the multiplex PCR reads, gives a single entry per CDR3 protein. The sample has fewer than 600,000 distinct CDR3 sequences; roughly 14% are singletons.

The sequence derives from a woman aged 25 to 39 with Graves' ophthalmopathy. Sample: blood. The rearrangement links TRBV28 to TRBJ1-3; D is unresolved. This CDR3 reads CASSPRGVTIYF. The CDR3 bases are TGTGCCAGCAGTCCGCGAGGTGTCACCATATATTTT. The complete variable domain, with remaining parts taken from reference TRBV28 and TRBJ1-3, reads DVKVTQSSRYLVKRTGEKVFLECVQDMDHENMFWYRQDPGLGLRLIYFSYDVKMKEKGDIPEGYSVSREKKERFSLILESASTNQTSMYLCASSPRGVTIYFGEGSWLTVV.